A selection of T cell receptor beta chains follows, all from one sample in a study of cytomegalovirus exposure and HLA in healthy donors. The method was immunoSEQ multiplex PCR; TCRdb's version includes in-frame clones alone and lacks a portion of them. The record lists about 54,000 clones, of which the ten most abundant hold around 7.1%. The sample was PBMCs. These receptor sequences come from a woman aged 40 to 49 in good health and CMV-seronegative. Each CDR3 is given with its conserved first and last residue. D genes are given only for firm matches.

cdr3_aa cdr3_nt cdr3_length v_call d_call j_call
CASSPTRGVSDNEQFF TGTGCCAGCAGTCCTACGCGGGGGGTGAGTGACAATGAGCAGTTCTTC 16 TRBV28 TRBD2 TRBJ2-1
CASSPTPGANVLTF TGTGCCAGCTCACCGACACCTGGGGCCAACGTCCTGACTTTC 14 TRBV18 . TRBJ2-6
CAWRGAAGAADTQYF TGTGCCTGGAGGGGGGCTGCGGGGGCCGCAGATACGCAGTATTTT 15 TRBV30 . TRBJ2-3
CASSTGGNTIYF TGTGCCAGTAGCACTGGTGGAAACACCATATATTTT 12 TRBV19 . TRBJ1-3
CASSLDDSYYTEAFF TGTGCCAGCAGCTTGGATGACAGTTACTACACTGAAGCTTTCTTT 15 TRBV5-5 . TRBJ1-1
CASSVGDRDYEQYF TGTGCCAGCAGCGTAGGGGACAGGGACTACGAGCAGTACTTC 14 TRBV9 TRBD1 TRBJ2-7
CASSPPQGATYEQYF TGTGCCAGCTCACCACCGCAGGGGGCCACCTACGAGCAGTACTTC 15 TRBV18 TRBD1 TRBJ2-7
CASSPPTSGAYEQYF TGTGCCAGCTCACCACCGACTAGCGGAGCCTACGAGCAGTACTTC 15 TRBV18 TRBD2 TRBJ2-7
CASSLRASAQETQYF TGTGCCAGCAGCTTGAGGGCTAGCGCACAAGAGACCCAGTACTTC 15 TRBV5-4 . TRBJ2-5
CASAGTGSSYEQYF TGTGCCAGCGCTGGGACTGGGAGCTCCTACGAGCAGTACTTC 14 TRBV27 . TRBJ2-7
CASSPRNRVDNSPLHF TGTGCCAGCTCACCACGCAATCGAGTAGATAATTCACCCCTCCACTTT 16 TRBV18 . TRBJ1-6
CASSPGTSGEQYF TGTGCCAGCTCCCCCGGGACTAGTGGCGAGCAGTACTTC 13 TRBV18 TRBD2 TRBJ2-7
CASSPDMVRGGDRNSYEQYF TGTGCCAGCAGCCCCGATATGGTGCGGGGGGGCGACAGAAACTCCTACGAGCAGTACTTC 20 TRBV7-6 TRBD2 TRBJ2-7
CATPCGRVSDTQYF TGTGCCACCCCATGCGGGAGGGTTTCAGATACGCAGTATTTT 14 TRBV27 TRBD2 TRBJ2-3
CASSSHSSGVLTQYF TGTGCCAGCAGTTCGCACTCTAGCGGGGTCCTTACCCAGTACTTC 15 TRBV2 TRBD2 TRBJ2-5
CAWERNTEAFF TGTGCCTGGGAGCGGAACACTGAAGCTTTCTTT 11 TRBV30 . TRBJ1-1
CASSVGGGLNQPQHF TGTGCCAGCAGCGTTGGAGGGGGCCTCAATCAGCCCCAGCATTTT 15 TRBV9 TRBD1 TRBJ1-5
CASTPAGLTEAFF TGTGCCAGCACCCCCGCGGGGCTCACTGAAGCTTTCTTT 13 TRBV6-6 . TRBJ1-1
CASSSSGTEQPLHF TGTGCCAGCAGCTCCTCCGGGACAGAGCAACCCCTCCACTTT 14 TRBV9 TRBD1 TRBJ1-6
CASSPGTGATGEQYF TGTGCCAGCTCACCGGGGACAGGGGCAACTGGAGAGCAGTACTTC 15 TRBV18 TRBD1 TRBJ2-7
CASSFTGDNGYTF TGCGCCAGCAGCTTCACGGGAGATAATGGCTACACCTTC 13 TRBV5-1 . TRBJ1-2
CAISEPTTGTGYTF TGTGCCATCAGTGAGCCAACGACAGGGACTGGCTACACCTTC 14 TRBV10-3 TRBD1 TRBJ1-2
CASSPQIRGQGYEQYF TGTGCCAGCTCACCACAGATCCGGGGACAGGGCTACGAGCAGTACTTC 16 TRBV18 TRBD1 TRBJ2-7
CASSSYSTGSGNTIYF TGTGCCAGCAGTTCCTATTCGACGGGCTCTGGAAACACCATATATTTT 16 TRBV27 . TRBJ1-3
CASSQELGASGVTDTQYF TGCGCCAGCAGCCAAGAGCTCGGGGCTAGCGGGGTCACAGATACGCAGTATTTT 18 TRBV4-1 TRBD2 TRBJ2-3
CASSEAAYSNQPQHF TGTGCCAGTAGTGAGGCAGCCTATAGCAATCAGCCCCAGCATTTT 15 TRBV19 . TRBJ1-5
CASSSAGAGYEQYF TGTGCCAGCAGTTCAGCGGGGGCCGGATACGAGCAGTACTTC 14 TRBV28 TRBD2 TRBJ2-7